This TCR beta chain was sequenced in a study of metastatic and nonmetastatic thyroid tumors (dated by TCRdb to about 2020). Regarding the complete study: For patients with malignant and with benign thyroid disease, the researchers compared repertoires between peripheral blood samples and tumor or nodule tissue samples.

Library prep was done by PCR. Sequencer: Illumina HiSeq 4000. High-throughput sequencing was used to profile the TCR beta-chain CDR3 region of each patient. As for how the authors treated the data: CDR3 differences across clinicopathological groups were used to build a classifier for discriminating distant-metastatic papillary thyroid cancer patients. The Shannon index was used to assess repertoire diversity, and the Morisita-Horn index was used to assess tumor-blood repertoire similarity. In-frame beta chains were kept once TCRdb had trimmed the public reads at Q25 with fastp and called clones with MiXCR. TCRdb's processing, not the authors', yielded these V and J calls. This sample holds some 12,000 clones; 21% were observed only once. The top ten clones comprise about 14% of the sample. No treatment had been received by any patient before thyroid surgery. Using T-cell receptor beta sequencing, the study looked back at clinical samples from patients collected from the early 2010s to the late 2010s.

The CDR3 goes from the cysteine to the phenylalanine over 13 residues. Of the read, only the CDR3 DNA is kept; its 39 bases are in frame from base 1. The junction shows trimming of 7 bases on V and 6 bases on J, plus 15 bases between the germline ends. The germline V gene yields SNHLY for CDR1 and FYNNEI for CDR2. What the work shows at the level of the full study, not this receptor alone: In both blood and tumor samples, TCR beta diversity was reported to be significantly higher in malignant tumors than in benign nodules.

Regarding this clone: Its antigen is still unknown. It has no much larger one-base neighbor in the sample; base qualities were not kept.

Material for sequencing was adjacent normal tissue. The receptor's source is a female donor with papillary thyroid cancer or a benign thyroid nodule (not recorded which). Some clones in this sample may be carry-over from other donors' samples. The chain is encoded by TRBV2 joined to TRBJ1-1; a confident D gene designation cannot be given. Here is the DNA: TGTGCCAGCATCTGGCGGGAAGTGGCTGAAGCTTTCTTT. It translates as CASIWREVAEAFF.